What follows are 30 T cell receptor beta chains derived from one specimen sequenced in a study of Graves' ophthalmopathy and Graves' hyperthyroidism. RNA transcripts were the template, and TCR beta CDR3 regions were amplified from them. After a first-round RT-PCR with HTBI primers, a second-round multiplex PCR was run. One entry per CDR3 protein, called by TCRdb with MiXCR from the multiplex PCR reads. The sample shows some 370,000 distinct CDR3 sequences, 17% of them seen only once. Sequencing was performed on peripheral blood. The receptors derive from an adult woman with stable Graves' hyperthyroidism.

J is TRBJ1-1 and V is TRBV6-1; the D gene is possibly TRBD1 (5 bases). Trimming removed 6 bases at V and 1 base at J, with 15 bases between. The length of the CDR3 is 15 residues. Germline-derived CDR1 and CDR2 are MNHNS and SASEGT. CDR3 in DNA: TGTGCCAGCAGCGCTCGACAGAGAACGAACACTGAAGCTTTCTTT. Translated: CASSARQRTNTEAFF.

This clonotype was recorded at least ten times. The V call is TRBV9, the J call TRBJ1-2, with D possibly being TRBD1 (5 bases). The CDR3 is 13 amino acids. The V end lost 7 bases, the J end lost 0 bases, and 10 bases lay between the germline ends. Germline lookup yields CDR1 SGDLS and CDR2 YYNGEE. In DNA form, the CDR3 reads TGTGCCAGCGCTGGGGGACCTAACTATGGCTACACCTTC. It codes for CASAGGPNYGYTF.

This clonotype was seen many times. The germline gene is not matched at one end of the junction; a read error may be the cause. The chain uses TRBV7-9 and TRBJ2-5, with D unresolved. CDR3 length: 15 amino acids. Germline lookup yields CDR1 SEHNR and CDR2 FQNEAQ (reference sequence). DNA of the CDR3: TGTGCCAGCAGCCCGAGTGGATCGAACCAGGAGACCCAGTACTTC. Translated: CASSPSGSNQETQYF.

The chain combines TRBV19 with TRBJ2-7; 7 bases are shared with TRBD1. Germline CDR1 and CDR2: LNHDA and SQIVND (reference sequence). The CDR3 totals 13 residues. The ends lost 9 bases at V and 0 bases at J; junction bases unmatched: 5. The CDR3: CASAGTDSYEQYF. The CDR3 DNA reads TGTGCCAGCGCCGGGACAGACTCCTACGAGCAGTACTTC. Supplemented by reference TRBV19 and TRBJ2-7, the full variable domain reads DGGITQSPKYLFRKEGQNVTLSCEQNLNHDAMYWYRQDPGQGLRLIYYSQIVNDFQKGDIAEGYSVSREKKESFPLTVTSAQKNPTAFYLCASAGTDSYEQYFGPGTRLTVT.

This clonotype has ten or more counts. J is TRBJ2-5 and V is TRBV29-1, with 11 positions matching TRBD2. The germline V gene has CDR1 SQVTM and CDR2 ANQGSEA. The trim removed 6 bases at V and 1 base at J, leaving 4 bases unmatched. This CDR3 contains 14 residues. CDR3 region: CSVVLAGGQETQYF. CDR3 bases: TGCAGCGTCGTCCTAGCGGGAGGCCAAGAGACCCAGTACTTC.

The chain is built from TRBV6-5 and TRBJ2-7; TRBD1 matches at 7 bases. This CDR3 has 17 residues. Germline V gene data show CDR1 as MNHEY and CDR2 as SVGAGI. The V segment lost 0 bases and the J segment 3 bases; nucleotides outside the gene matches: 11. The CDR3 DNA follows: TGTGCCAGCAGTTACTCGGCCCCCGGGACAGTTTACTACGAGCAGTACTTC. Protein: CASSYSAPGTVYYEQYF.

This clonotype has ten or more counts. This could be a read error, since a much larger clone is one nucleotide away. CDR3 residues: CASSYSEGSPLHF. The CDR3 DNA reads TGTGCCAGCAGTTACTCGGAGGGTTCACCCCTCCACTTT. This chain connects TRBV6-5 to TRBJ1-6; D remains ambiguous. Germline V gene data show CDR1 as MNHEY and CDR2 as SVGAGI. Trimming took off 0 bases at V and 9 bases at J, with 6 bases between the two ends. CDR3 size: 13 residues.

The rearrangement joins TRBV10-3 to TRBJ2-5; D call uncertain. The CDR3 sequence is 11 residues long. V dropped 9 bases and J dropped 5 bases, with 10 bases sitting between them. Germline CDR1 reads ENHRY; CDR2 reads SYGVKD. CDR3 nucleotides: TGTGCCATAGGTACCGCGGAGACCCAGTACTTC. Translating it yields CAIGTAETQYF.

The chain is built from TRBV6-2 or TRBV6-3 and TRBJ2-5; D is perhaps TRBD2 (6 bases). Germline assignment: CDR1 MNHEY and CDR2 SVGEGT. V was cut by 4 bases and J by 2 bases, with 20 bases left in between. This CDR3 spans 17 amino acids. CDR3 sequence reads: CASSSIRTTVTQETQYF. The CDR3 DNA reads TGTGCCAGCAGTTCCATCCGGACTACTGTGACACAAGAGACCCAGTACTTC.

In its sample, this clonotype was seen many times. The chain couples TRBV28 to TRBJ2-7; D perhaps matches TRBD1 (8 bases). V lost 8 bases to trimming and J lost 5 bases, with 19 bases between them. Per the germline V gene, CDR1 is MDHEN and CDR2 is SYDVKM. This CDR3 spans 14 amino acids. CDR3 residues: CASFGRTGQDEQYF. CDR3 coding DNA: TGTGCCAGCTTCGGGAGGACAGGGCAGGACGAGCAGTACTTC.

This clonotype turned up a few times. A read error may account for a junction end that differs from germline. V usage is TRBV7-9 and J usage is TRBJ1-5; no definite D call. This CDR3 comprises 15 residues. CDR1 is SEHNR and CDR2 is FQNEAQ in the germline V gene (reference sequence). The CDR3 region has the DNA TGTGCCAGCAGCTTAGTAGCACCTCGCAACCAGCCCCAGCATTTT. Amino acid sequence: CASSLVAPRNQPQHF.

Points on this clonotype: Germline and junction disagree at one end, which may indicate a read error. The J gene is TRBJ2-7, the V gene TRBV28; D is possibly TRBD2 (6 bases). From germline, CDR1 is MDHEN and CDR2 SYDVKM. CDR3 length: 16 residues. The CDR3 DNA reads TGTGCCAGCAGTTTATATGGGGACGCGGGAAACTACGATCAGTACTTC. Translating gives CASSLYGDAGNYDQYF.

This clonotype came up many times. The chain combines TRBV12-3 or TRBV12-4 with TRBJ2-2; no firm D call. Trimming stripped 5 bases from V and 8 bases from J, with 12 bases between. The CDR3 spans 13 residues. DNA of the CDR3: TGTGCCAGCAGTCCCATAGTTTCTGGGGAGCTGTTTTTT. Its protein is CASSPIVSGELFF.

This clonotype was found many times. This rearrangement joins TRBV20-1 to TRBJ2-7; D gene ambiguous. The CDR3 contains 14 residues. V shed 3 bases and J shed 0 bases, with 12 bases lying between them. From germline, CDR1 is DFQATT and CDR2 SNEGSKA (reference sequence). CDR3 nucleotide sequence: TGCAGTGCTAGCAAGGAGTCAAGCTCCTACGAGCAGTACTTC. Translated: CSASKESSSYEQYF.

This clonotype showed up many times. The chain has TRBV9 and TRBJ2-5; TRBD1 or TRBD2 may be the D gene (5 bases each). Trimming removed 0 bases from V and 2 bases from J, with 11 bases in between. The CDR3 length is 15 residues. Germline CDR1 is SGDLS and CDR2 is YYNGEE. The CDR3 reads CASSVATGQQETQYF. CDR3 bases: TGTGCCAGCAGCGTAGCGACGGGGCAACAAGAGACCCAGTACTTC.

Many counts were recorded for this clonotype. The J gene is TRBJ2-7, the V gene TRBV28; D is ambiguous. Trimming stripped 6 bases from V and 2 bases from J, with 5 bases between. The CDR3 totals 11 residues. The germline V gene has CDR1 MDHEN and CDR2 SYDVKM. CDR3: CASSHTYEQYF. CDR3 coding DNA: TGTGCCAGCAGCCACACCTACGAGCAGTACTTC.

The table lists this clonotype with many counts. The chain uses TRBV20-1 and TRBJ1-2; TRBD1 is a possible D gene (6 bases). The CDR3 length is 13 residues. Deletions cut 4 bases from V and 4 bases from J, with 13 bases between. Germline lookup yields CDR1 DFQATT and CDR2 SNEGSKA (reference sequence). The CDR3 region has the DNA TGCAGTGCTAAAAACAGGGAAAGCTATGGCTACACCTTC. Its translation: CSAKNRESYGYTF.

In its sample, this clonotype was seen many times. The chain combines TRBV7-8 with TRBJ1-3; no definite D call. This CDR3 is 11 amino acids long. V was clipped by 6 bases and J by 4 bases, with 4 bases between them. CDR1 is SGHVS, CDR2 FQNEAQ, per germline. CDR3 sequence reads: CASRAGNTIYF. CDR3 nucleotide sequence: TGTGCCAGCAGGGCGGGAAACACCATATATTTT.

There are a few counts of this clonotype. The rearrangement uses TRBV10-3 and TRBJ1-6, with 7 bases lining up with TRBD1. Germline loops: CDR1 ENHRY, CDR2 SYGVKD. The CDR3 is 13 amino acids. The V segment lost 6 bases and the J segment 7 bases; nucleotides outside the gene matches: 3. CDR3 sequence reads: CAIRDRENSPLHF. The CDR3 DNA reads TGTGCCATCAGAGACAGGGAGAATTCACCCCTCCACTTT.

As concerns this clonotype: At one boundary the junction diverges from the germline segment, which might be a read error. The rearrangement joins TRBV12-3 or TRBV12-4 to TRBJ2-7, with 8 bases aligning to TRBD1. CDR3 length: 16 residues. The CDR3 sequence is CASSLVWTGSSDEQYF. In DNA form, the CDR3 reads TGTGCCAGCAGTTTAGTTTGGACAGGGTCCTCCGACGAGCAGTACTTC.

V usage is TRBV18 and J usage is TRBJ1-1; TRBD1 aligns across 7 bases. This CDR3 has 16 amino acids. Germline trimming cut 2 bases from V and 3 bases from J; bases unmatched to any gene: 9. CDR1 KGHSH and CDR2 LQKENI come from the germline V gene. The CDR3 here is CASSPVGAGGYTEAFF. The CDR3 nucleotides are TGTGCCAGCTCACCAGTAGGGGCAGGGGGGTACACTGAAGCTTTCTTT.

The chain uses TRBV6-2 or TRBV6-3 and TRBJ2-5; maybe TRBD2 (6 bases). Trimming shortened V by 4 bases and J by 1 base, and 22 bases separated the two germline ends. CDR1 is MNHEY and CDR2 is SVGEGT in the germline V gene. The CDR3 is 18 residues long. CDR3 bases: TGTGCCAGCAGTTTAGTTCCAGGGCGGGGCCTACCCCAAGAGACCCAGTACTTC. It encodes CASSLVPGRGLPQETQYF.

This clonotype was counted ten times or more. The chain recombines TRBV6-1 with TRBJ2-7; tentatively, D is TRBD1 (6 bases). The CDR3 consists of 15 residues. Germline CDR1 MNHNS, CDR2 SASEGT. V was shortened by 7 bases and J by 4 bases, with 20 bases between the two germline ends. The CDR3 bases are TGTGCCAGCAAACAACAGGGCCCGCTGGTGTACGAGCAGTACTTC. Translation gives CASKQQGPLVYEQYF.

In its sample, this clonotype was seen a few times. The gene calls are TRBV4-1 and TRBJ2-6; D is ambiguous. The CDR3 is made up of 16 amino acids. CDR1 and CDR2 (germline): MGHRA, YSYEKL. The V gene lost 4 bases and the J gene lost 0 bases, with 10 bases spanning the gap. The CDR3 region has the DNA TGCGCCAGCAGCCGAGGTCGCGCCTCTGGGGCCAACGTCCTGACTTTC. This sequence encodes CASSRGRASGANVLTF.

Ten or more counts support this clonotype. The chain uses TRBV6-1 and TRBJ1-2, with D tentatively TRBD1 (5 bases). CDR1 and CDR2 (germline): MNHNS, SASEGT. The CDR3 runs to 14 residues. Written as DNA, the CDR3 is TGTGCGGCGGGGCATCTATACGGGTTCTATGGCTACACCTTC. It specifies CAAGHLYGFYGYTF.

This clonotype has a count of ten or more. The CDR3 bases are TGTGCCAGTAGACTGGGGGCGTCTGGAAACACCATATATTTT. It codes for CASRLGASGNTIYF. This chain links TRBV19 with TRBJ1-3; a possible D gene is TRBD1 (6 bases). The CDR3 is 14 amino acids. Germline values: CDR1 LNHDA, CDR2 SQIVND (reference sequence). Trimming left V 6 bases short and J 1 base short, with 10 bases between.

This clonotype came up many times. Given a much more abundant clone one base away, this may be a read error. The rearrangement links TRBV29-1 to TRBJ2-2, with 8 nucleotides matching TRBD1. Germline V gene data show CDR1 as SQVTM and CDR2 as ANQGSEA. The CDR3 contains 14 residues. The DNA for the CDR3 is TGCAGCGTTGGTGGGACAGGCGGTCCCGGGGAGCTGTGTTTT. It specifies CSVGGTGGPGELCF.

This clonotype was observed many times. The rearrangement uses TRBV5-1 and TRBJ2-5; 14 positions match TRBD2. The germline CDR1 and CDR2 sequences are SGHRS and YFSETQ. The CDR3 loop spans 18 amino acids. V lost 3 bases, J lost 2 bases, and 9 bases stayed unmatched. CDR3 region: CASSSGPGLAGVQETQYF. The CDR3, as DNA: TGCGCCAGCAGCTCAGGACCGGGACTAGCGGGAGTTCAAGAGACCCAGTACTTC.

V gene TRBV19 combines with J gene TRBJ2-2; 9 bases map to TRBD1. The ends lost 6 bases at V and 5 bases at J; junction bases unmatched: 10. Germline V gene data show CDR1 as LNHDA and CDR2 as SQIVND (reference sequence). The CDR3 runs to 16 residues. The CDR3 DNA reads TGTGCCAGTAGCGCGCCCGGGACAGGGAGGACCGGGGAGCTGTTTTTT. Its protein is CASSAPGTGRTGELFF.

This clonotype appeared many times. V and J are TRBV4-2 and TRBJ1-1; possible D gene TRBD1, 6 bases. Trimming left V 0 bases short and J 3 bases short, with 11 bases between. This CDR3 comprises 15 residues. Germline CDR1 and CDR2: LGHNA and YNFKEQ. The CDR3: CASSQDSGGDTEAFF. CDR3 coding DNA: TGTGCCAGCAGCCAAGATTCCGGGGGCGACACTGAAGCTTTCTTT.